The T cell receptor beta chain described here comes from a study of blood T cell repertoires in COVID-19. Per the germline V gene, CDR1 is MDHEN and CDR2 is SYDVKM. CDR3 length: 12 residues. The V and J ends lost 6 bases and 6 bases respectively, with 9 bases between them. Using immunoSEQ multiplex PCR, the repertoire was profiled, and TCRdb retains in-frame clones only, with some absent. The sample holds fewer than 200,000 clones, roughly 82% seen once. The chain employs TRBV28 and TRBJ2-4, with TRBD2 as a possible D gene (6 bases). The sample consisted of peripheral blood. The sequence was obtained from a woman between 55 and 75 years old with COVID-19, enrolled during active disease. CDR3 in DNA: TGTGCCAGCAGGCGGGGCCTAAACATTCAGTACTTC. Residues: CASRRGLNIQYF.